A selection of T cell receptor beta chains follows, all from one sample in a study of HIV-infected patients and healthy controls. Each CDR3 protein gets one entry after TCRdb re-called the 5' RACE reads with MiXCR. Here the sample spans roughly 7,500 distinct CDR3 sequences, roughly 7.4% being singletons. The specimen comprised blood, sampled before antiretroviral therapy. These TCRs come from an adult with HIV infection. The CDR3 runs from the conserved cysteine through the conserved F or W. The D gene is left open where the match is weak. Clone size is shown for a subset of rows, as once, few, many or a class of expanded clone.

j_gene,abundance,d_gene,v_gene,CDR3aa,CDR3nt
TRBJ1-1,NA,NA,TRBV18,CASSPEGTEAFF,TGTGCCAGCTCACCCGAGGGGACTGAAGCTTTCTTT
TRBJ2-1,NA,NA,TRBV7-6,CASSSVNPENEQFF,TGTGCCAGCAGCTCAGTTAACCCGGAAAATGAGCAGTTCTTC
TRBJ1-2,medium-sized,TRBD1,TRBV20-1,CSARGQGQGYGYTF,TGCAGTGCTAGAGGTCAAGGACAGGGCTATGGCTACACCTTC
TRBJ1-2,many,TRBD1,TRBV20-1,CSASQPGQDTNGYTF,TGCAGTGCTAGTCAACCGGGACAGGACACAAATGGCTACACCTTC
TRBJ2-5,NA,TRBD1,TRBV12-5,CASGPRTGQETQYF,TGTGCTAGTGGTCCTCGGACAGGGCAAGAGACCCAGTACTTC
TRBJ1-1,medium-sized,NA,TRBV7-3,CASSLGPPRAEAFF,TGTGCCAGCAGCTTGGGACCCCCAAGGGCTGAAGCTTTCTTT
TRBJ2-7,medium-sized,NA,TRBV30,CAWSDVKQRLSKSYEQYF,TGTGCCTGGAGCGACGTCAAGCAGCGACTGTCAAAGTCCTACGAGCAGTACTTC
TRBJ2-3,NA,NA,TRBV6-1,CASSLGQREYF,TGTGCCAGCAGTTTGGGCCAGCGGGAGTATTTT
TRBJ1-1,many,NA,TRBV29-1,CSSIGVNTEAFF,TGCAGCTCGATTGGGGTGAACACTGAAGCTTTCTTT
TRBJ1-1,medium-sized,NA,TRBV6-5,CASRTNRVIRTEAFF,TGTGCCAGCAGGACTAACAGGGTGATTCGCACTGAAGCTTTCTTT